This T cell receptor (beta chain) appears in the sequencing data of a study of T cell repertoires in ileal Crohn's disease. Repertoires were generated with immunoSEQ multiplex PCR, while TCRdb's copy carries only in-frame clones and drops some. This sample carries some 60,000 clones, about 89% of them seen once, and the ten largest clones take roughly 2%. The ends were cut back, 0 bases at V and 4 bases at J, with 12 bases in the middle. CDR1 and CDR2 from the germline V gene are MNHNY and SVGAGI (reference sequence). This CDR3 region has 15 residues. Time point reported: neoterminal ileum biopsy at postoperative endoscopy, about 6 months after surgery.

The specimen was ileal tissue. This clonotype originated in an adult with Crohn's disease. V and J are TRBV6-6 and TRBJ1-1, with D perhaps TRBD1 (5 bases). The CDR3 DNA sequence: TGTGCCAGCAGTTACTCGAGTTCGGGGGGCACTGAAGCTTTCTTT. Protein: CASSYSSSGGTEAFF.